Sequencing of this TCR beta chain was carried out in a study of T-cell memory formation after mild COVID-19 (dated by TCRdb to the early 2020s). Looking at the study overall: Most TCR sequence clusters were specific to one of the two donors. Longitudinal TCRalpha and TCRbeta repertoire sequencing tracked T-cell clones expanding and contracting after mild COVID-19 in a couple of donors. Two young, previously healthy adult volunteers made up the cohort, one male and one female.

Concerning this clonotype itself: Its antigen remains unidentified. No base quality information exists; no much larger clone differs at one position.

Ficoll-Paque density gradient centrifugation was used to isolate PBMCs. Per the germline V gene (reference sequence), LGHDT is the CDR1 and YNNKEL is the CDR2. V is clipped by 2 bases and J by 1 base, and the sequence between their germline boundaries is 11 bases long. Inclusive of the bounding cysteine and phenylalanine, the CDR3 is 15 residues long. Kept here is only the CDR3 DNA, which spans 45 bases and is read in frame from base 1. Data came from an Illumina NovaSeq 6000. TCRalpha and TCRbeta cDNA libraries were built by 5'RACE with constant-segment primers, adding sample barcodes and unique molecular identifiers. Trizol reagent was used to extract RNA from every sample. Amplification of the libraries took two PCR steps, and the second step added a second sample barcode plus Illumina TruSeq adapters. The libraries were sequenced on an Illumina NovaSeq using 2 x 150 bp paired-end reads. The original methods were these. With migec v1.2.7, reads were demultiplexed and then collapsed into UMI-guided consensus sequences. Using mixcr v2.1.11, UMI consensuses were aligned to TRA and TRB V and J templates and then assembled into clonotypes. Clonotypes were classified as expanded or contracted when called significant by both edgeR and NoisET, with noise models trained on biological replicates. For edgeR calls, the thresholds were a false discovery rate-adjusted p below 0.01 and a log2 fold-change of 1. As an exploratory analysis of dynamics, max-normalized trajectories of the 1000 most abundant clonotypes were examined by PCA with hierarchical clustering. Each responding clone was given a CD4 or CD8 phenotype based on the CD4+ and CD8+ repertoires, which had been sequenced separately. The public reads were run again by TCRdb, first through fastp at Q25 and then through MiXCR, and only productive beta chains were kept. Each CDR3 protein appears once, grouped with its most common genes and DNA. These V and J calls rely on TCRdb rather than the paper's analysis. The sample table contains approximately 430,000 distinct CDR3 sequences; only one count was recorded for 23% of them. 13% of the sample is taken by the ten largest.

Study-wide conclusions, independent of this receptor: Contracting CD4+ clones were found mainly in CM and EM memory subsets, while CD8+ clones were enriched in EMRA. Balanced CD4/CD8 phenotypes were observed for clones contracting from day 15 to 85, whereas a bias towards CD4+ was observed for a second wave of clones expanding from day 15 to 37. Whether the second-wave clones peaking on day 37 were SARS-CoV-2 specific was not confirmed. Some responding clones were detected in pre-infection memory, which suggested that pre-existing cross-reactive memory T cells had joined the SARS-CoV-2 response. The study covered only a couple of mild cases, and larger cohorts including severe cases with pre-infection samples were considered necessary.

The sequence is built from TRBV3-1 and TRBJ2-5; possibly the D gene is TRBD2, per 5 matching bases. The sequencing sample was made of PBMCs or a T cell subset sorted from them (not recorded which). The receptor was derived from an adult woman who had mild COVID-19 (a few samples of this study predate the infection). The sample titles of this study are shuffled in the database, so cell type and time point are left out; the donor was told from shared clones. Read as DNA, the sequence is TGTGCCAGCAGCCAAATGAAGGGAGTCCAAGAGACCCAGTACTTC. This codes for CASSQMKGVQETQYF.